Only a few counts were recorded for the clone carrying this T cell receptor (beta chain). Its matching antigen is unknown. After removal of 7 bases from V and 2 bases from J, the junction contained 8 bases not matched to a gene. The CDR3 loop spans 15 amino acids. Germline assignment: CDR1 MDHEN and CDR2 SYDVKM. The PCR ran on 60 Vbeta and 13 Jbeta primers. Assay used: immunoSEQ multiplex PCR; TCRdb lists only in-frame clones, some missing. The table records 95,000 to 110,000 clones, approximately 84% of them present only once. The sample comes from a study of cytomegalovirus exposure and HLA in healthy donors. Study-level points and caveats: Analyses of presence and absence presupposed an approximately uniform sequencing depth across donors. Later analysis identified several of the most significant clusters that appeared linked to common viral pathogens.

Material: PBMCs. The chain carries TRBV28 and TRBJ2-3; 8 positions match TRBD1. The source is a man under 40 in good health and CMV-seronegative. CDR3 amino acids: CASTKGTGPTDTQYF. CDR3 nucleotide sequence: TGTGCCAGCACCAAGGGGACAGGACCCACAGATACGCAGTATTTT. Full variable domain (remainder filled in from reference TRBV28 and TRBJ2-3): DVKVTQSSRYLVKRTGEKVFLECVQDMDHENMFWYRQDPGLGLRLIYFSYDVKMKEKGDIPEGYSVSREKKERFSLILESASTNQTSMYLCASTKGTGPTDTQYFGPGTRLTVL.